The sequence of this T cell receptor beta chain was determined in a study of CD8 T cells in Susac syndrome. Between the trimmed V and J ends, which lost 2 bases and 5 bases, there was a span of 8 bases. The CDR3 contains 13 residues. Germline V CDR1 and CDR2: SGHRS, YFSETQ. From blood CD8+ and CD4+ T cells, TCR beta sequences were generated. The multiple sclerosis controls consisted of treatment-naive patients with relapsing-remitting disease, either stable or active. RNA, at about 0.45 to 1 ug, was reverse transcribed with random hexamers. A single record per CDR3 protein comes from TCRdb applying MiXCR to the immunoSEQ multiplex PCR reads. The sample contains 250,000 to 300,000 distinct CDR3 sequences, about 85% of which appear only once.

The clonotype originates from a human donor with multiple sclerosis. The chain carries TRBV5-1 and TRBJ2-1; tentative D call: TRBD1 (5 bases). The specimen sequenced was CD8+ T cells from PBMCs. CDR3 amino acids: CASSFGQDNEQFF. As DNA, the CDR3 is TGCGCCAGCAGCTTCGGACAAGACAATGAGCAGTTCTTC.